This note documents a single T cell receptor beta chain sequence. This specimen belongs to a study of regulatory T cells in long-lasting Graves disease. Through Arm-PCR of CDR3 regions and iRepertoire HTBI primers, TCR beta libraries were built. Via MiXCR, TCRdb re-called the multiplex PCR reads, giving one row per CDR3 protein. The sample has 520,000 or so distinct CDR3 sequences, about 12% seen once; the top ten hold roughly 9.3%. Indicated time point: newly diagnosed GD, antithyroid drugs for less than 3 months. PBMC RNA served as the TCR library source. Deletions cut 5 bases from V and 1 base from J, with 11 bases between. CDR1 is SGHNT, CDR2 YENEEA, per germline. The CDR3 has 14 amino acids. These records were also assigned to another study, of T cells in Graves' hyperthyroidism and ophthalmopathy.

Material: peripheral blood mononuclear cells (PBMCs), obtained at new diagnosis, from a patient treated with antithyroid drugs. V usage is TRBV11-3 and J usage is TRBJ1-1; D not resolved. The TCR sequence derives from a woman in her 30s with Graves disease. In DNA form, the CDR3 reads TGTGCCAGCAGCCCCAATCCGGGGAACACTGAAGCTTTCTTT. It is translated as CASSPNPGNTEAFF. The whole variable domain, remainder taken from reference TRBV11-3 and TRBJ1-1, is EAGVVQSPRYKIIEKKQPVAFWCNPISGHNTLYWYLQNLGQGPELLIRYENEEAVDDSQLPKDRFSAERLKGVDSTLKIQPAELGDSAVYLCASSPNPGNTEAFFGQGTRLTVV.